This T cell receptor (beta chain) was sequenced during a study of blood T cell repertoires in COVID-19. Turning to the study itself: Spain, Italy and the United States supplied samples that represented acute and convalescent COVID-19.

The study drew participants aged about 18 to 90 years from some 23 US areas. In assigning cohorts, the study relied on participant-reported clinical history. Germline V gives CDR1 SGHNT, CDR2 YYREEE (reference sequence). J lost 3 bases, V lost 4 bases, and 7 bases had no gene match. The CDR3 length is 15 residues. Using immunoSEQ multiplex PCR, the repertoire was profiled, and TCRdb retains in-frame clones only, with some absent. The sample has a few hundred thousand clones; roughly 88% are singletons. Sequencing was performed on PBMCs or T cells enriched from blood (not recorded which). The receptor comes from a woman aged 50 to 60 with acute COVID-19. The chain has TRBV5-4 and TRBJ2-3; 8 bases fit TRBD2. The CDR3 DNA is TGTGCCAGCAGCGAGACTAGCGTATGGACAGATACGCAGTATTTT. This encodes CASSETSVWTDTQYF.